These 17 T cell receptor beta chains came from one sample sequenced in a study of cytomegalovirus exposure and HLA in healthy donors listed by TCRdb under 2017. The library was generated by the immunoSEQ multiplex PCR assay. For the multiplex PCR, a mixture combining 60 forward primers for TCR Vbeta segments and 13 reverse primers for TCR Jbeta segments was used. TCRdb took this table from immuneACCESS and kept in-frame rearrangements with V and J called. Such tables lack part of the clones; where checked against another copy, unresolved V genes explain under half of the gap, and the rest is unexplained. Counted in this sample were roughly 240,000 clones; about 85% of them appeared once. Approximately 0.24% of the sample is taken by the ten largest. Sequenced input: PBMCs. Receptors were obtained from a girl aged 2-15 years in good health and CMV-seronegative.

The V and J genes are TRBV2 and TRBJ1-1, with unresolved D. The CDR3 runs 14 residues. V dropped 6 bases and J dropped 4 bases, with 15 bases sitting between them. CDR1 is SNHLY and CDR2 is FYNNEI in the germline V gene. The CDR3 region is CASRGPGKITEAFF. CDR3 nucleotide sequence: TGTGCCAGCAGGGGTCCGGGAAAAATCACTGAAGCTTTCTTT.

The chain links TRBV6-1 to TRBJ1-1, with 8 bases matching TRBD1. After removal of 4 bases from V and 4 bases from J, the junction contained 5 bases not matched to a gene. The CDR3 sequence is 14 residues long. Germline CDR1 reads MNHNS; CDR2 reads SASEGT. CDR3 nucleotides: TGTGCCAGCAGTGGACAGGGGCTCGGCACTGAAGCTTTCTTT. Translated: CASSGQGLGTEAFF.

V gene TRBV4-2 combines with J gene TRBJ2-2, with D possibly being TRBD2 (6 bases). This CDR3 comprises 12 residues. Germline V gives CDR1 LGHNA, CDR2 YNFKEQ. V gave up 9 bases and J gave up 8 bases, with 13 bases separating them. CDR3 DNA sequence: TGTGCCAGTAGACTAGAACCAGGGGAGCTGTTTTTT. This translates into CASRLEPGELFF.

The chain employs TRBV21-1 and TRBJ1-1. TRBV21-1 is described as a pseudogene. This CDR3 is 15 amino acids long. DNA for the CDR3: TGTGCCAGCAGCAAAGTAACGGGGTTAGATCATGAAGCTTTCTTT. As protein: CASSKVTGLDHEAFF.

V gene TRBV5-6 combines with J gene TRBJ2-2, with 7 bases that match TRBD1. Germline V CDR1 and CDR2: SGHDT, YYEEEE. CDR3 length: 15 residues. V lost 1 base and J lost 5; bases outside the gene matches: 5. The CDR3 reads CASSLPMTGTGELFF. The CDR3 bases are TGTGCCAGCAGCTTGCCCATGACAGGGACCGGGGAGCTGTTTTTT.

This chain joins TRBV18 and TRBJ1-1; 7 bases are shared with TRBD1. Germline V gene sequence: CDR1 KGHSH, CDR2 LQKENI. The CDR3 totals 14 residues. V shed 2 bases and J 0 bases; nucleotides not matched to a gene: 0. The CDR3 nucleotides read TGTGCCAGCTCACCAAGGGGGCTGAACACTGAAGCTTTCTTT. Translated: CASSPRGLNTEAFF.

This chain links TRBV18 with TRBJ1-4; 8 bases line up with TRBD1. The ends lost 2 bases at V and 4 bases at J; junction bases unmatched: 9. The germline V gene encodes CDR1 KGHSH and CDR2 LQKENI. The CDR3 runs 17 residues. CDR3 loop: CASSPGNRGFLNEKLFF. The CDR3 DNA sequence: TGTGCCAGCTCACCAGGGAACAGGGGGTTCCTTAATGAAAAACTGTTTTTT.

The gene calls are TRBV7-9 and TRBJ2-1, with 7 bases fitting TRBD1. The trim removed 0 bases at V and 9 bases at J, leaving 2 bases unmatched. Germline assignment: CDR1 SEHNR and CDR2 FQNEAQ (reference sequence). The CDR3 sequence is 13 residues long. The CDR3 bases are TGTGCCAGCAGCTTAGCGACAGGGCCTGAGCAGTTCTTC. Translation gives CASSLATGPEQFF.

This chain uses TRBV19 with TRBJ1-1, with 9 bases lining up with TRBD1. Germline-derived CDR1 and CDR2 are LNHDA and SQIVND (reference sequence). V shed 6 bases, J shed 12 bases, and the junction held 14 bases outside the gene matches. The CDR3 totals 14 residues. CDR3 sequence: CASRPGQGWTDPFF. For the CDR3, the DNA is TGTGCCAGTAGACCCGGACAGGGGTGGACCGACCCTTTCTTT. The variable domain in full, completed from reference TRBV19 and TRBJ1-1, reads DGGITQSPKYLFRKEGQNVTLSCEQNLNHDAMYWYRQDPGQGLRLIYYSQIVNDFQKGDIAEGYSVSREKKESFPLTVTSAQKNPTAFYLCASRPGQGWTDPFFGQGTRLTVV.

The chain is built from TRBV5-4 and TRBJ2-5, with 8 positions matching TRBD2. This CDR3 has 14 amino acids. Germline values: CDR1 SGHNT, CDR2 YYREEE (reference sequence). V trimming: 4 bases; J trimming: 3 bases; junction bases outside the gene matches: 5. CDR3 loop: CASSAILAEETQYF. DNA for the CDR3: TGTGCCAGCAGCGCGATACTAGCGGAAGAGACCCAGTACTTC.

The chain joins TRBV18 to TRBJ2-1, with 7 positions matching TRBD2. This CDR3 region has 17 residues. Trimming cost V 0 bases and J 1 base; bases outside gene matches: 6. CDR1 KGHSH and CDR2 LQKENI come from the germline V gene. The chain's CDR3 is CASSPPTSWGSYNEQFF. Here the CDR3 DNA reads TGTGCCAGCTCACCACCGACTAGCTGGGGGTCCTACAATGAGCAGTTCTTC.

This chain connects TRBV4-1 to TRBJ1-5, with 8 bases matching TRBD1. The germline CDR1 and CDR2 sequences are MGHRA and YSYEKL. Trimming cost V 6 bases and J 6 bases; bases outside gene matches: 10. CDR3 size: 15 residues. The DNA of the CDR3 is TGCGCCAGCAGTCCTACAGGGGGGGCGGGTCAGCCCCAGCATTTT. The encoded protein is CASSPTGGAGQPQHF.

CDR3 amino acids: CAWATSYSNQPQHF. The CDR3 nucleotides are TGTGCCTGGGCAACAAGTTATAGCAATCAGCCCCAGCATTTT. The chain uses TRBV30 and TRBJ1-5; D gene ambiguous. Germline CDR1 and CDR2: GTSNPN and SVGIG (reference sequence). V lost 5 bases to trimming and J lost 0 bases, with 11 bases between them. The CDR3 sequence is 14 residues long.

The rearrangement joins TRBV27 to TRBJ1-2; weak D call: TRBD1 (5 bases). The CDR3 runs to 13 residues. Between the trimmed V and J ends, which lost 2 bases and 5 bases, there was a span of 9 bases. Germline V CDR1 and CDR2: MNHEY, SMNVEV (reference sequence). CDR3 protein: CASSLQGWYGYTF. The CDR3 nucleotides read TGTGCCAGCAGTTTACAGGGATGGTATGGCTACACCTTC.

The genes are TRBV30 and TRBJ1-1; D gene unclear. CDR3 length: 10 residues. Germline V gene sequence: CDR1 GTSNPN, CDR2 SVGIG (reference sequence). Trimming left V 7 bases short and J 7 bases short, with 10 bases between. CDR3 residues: CALIRVEAFF. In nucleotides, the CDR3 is TGTGCCTTAATTAGAGTTGAAGCTTTCTTT.

The CDR3 nucleotides are TGTGCCAGCAGCTTTCTGGGCGGGGGCCCATACGAGCAGTACTTC. Translated: CASSFLGGGPYEQYF. This rearrangement joins TRBV5-5 to TRBJ2-7; a weak D match, TRBD2 (7 bases). Trimming shortened V by 2 bases and J by 4 bases, and 16 bases separated the two germline ends. The germline gives CDR1 SGHKS, CDR2 YYEKEE (reference sequence). The CDR3 is made up of 15 amino acids.

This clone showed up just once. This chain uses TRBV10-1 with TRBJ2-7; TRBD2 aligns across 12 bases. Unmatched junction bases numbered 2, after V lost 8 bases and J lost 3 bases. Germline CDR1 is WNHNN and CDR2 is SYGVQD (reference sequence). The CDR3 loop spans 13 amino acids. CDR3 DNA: TGCGCCAGCGAACTAGCGGGAGGCTACGAGCAGTACTTC. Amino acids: CASELAGGYEQYF.